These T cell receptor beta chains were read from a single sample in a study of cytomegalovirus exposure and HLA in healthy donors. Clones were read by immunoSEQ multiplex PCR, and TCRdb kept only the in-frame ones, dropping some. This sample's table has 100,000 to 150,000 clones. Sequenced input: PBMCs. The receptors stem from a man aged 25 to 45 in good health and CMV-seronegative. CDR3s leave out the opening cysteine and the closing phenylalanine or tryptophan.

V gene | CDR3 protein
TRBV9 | ASSVGQATEKLF
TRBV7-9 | ASSPWTSGSSYNEQF
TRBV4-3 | ASSQTGYGYT
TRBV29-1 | SVRAQNEKLF
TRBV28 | ASRRTSGFYNEQF
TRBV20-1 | SARDSYGYT
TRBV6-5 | ASSYSSQGAGAQY
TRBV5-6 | ASSFSGRSNYGYT
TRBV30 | AWNWPAGNGEQY
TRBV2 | ASREREQHNEQF
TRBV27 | ASSFLQTNEKLF
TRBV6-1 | ASSEARRNAYEQY
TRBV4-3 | ASSQDVAGSYNEQF
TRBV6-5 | ASMDRLDGYT
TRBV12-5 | ASSGGGSQETQY
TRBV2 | ASTSQGNYGYT
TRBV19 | ASSRGSRGSPLH
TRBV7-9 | ASSRSGLAGVNEQF
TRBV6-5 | ASRASSFSGNTIY
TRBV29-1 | SVDSAAGDETQY
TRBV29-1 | SVEVGGSGGAYEQY
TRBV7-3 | ASSYHSGRPTGELF
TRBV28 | ASSLTSTPEKLF
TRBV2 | ASSDPTVEETQY
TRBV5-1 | ASSPARDRANTEAF
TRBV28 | ASTSAGYSNQPQH
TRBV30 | AWSVRSGRRSDEQF
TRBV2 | ASSEAGSPYNEQF
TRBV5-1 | ASSLSVPSDEQY
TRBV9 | ASSVATGDEQF
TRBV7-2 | ASSSTSGGATDTQY
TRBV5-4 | ASSLEGGSYSYEQY
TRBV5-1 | ASSLAGITYEQY
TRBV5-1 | ASSLQPGETEKLF
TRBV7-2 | ASSLASGRADTQY
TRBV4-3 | ASSPGMAPGVRDEQF
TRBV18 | ASSPPSGSYNEQF
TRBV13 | ASSRGRTGTNYEQY
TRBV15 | ATSLTGLSSYEQY
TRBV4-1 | ASSQAEGANTGELF
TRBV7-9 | ASSSGTSGTSTDTQY
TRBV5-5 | ASSFLQGGTDTQY
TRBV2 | ASNEAGDYGYT
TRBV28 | ASSPNWDRNTGELF
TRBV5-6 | ASSLDRPQETQY
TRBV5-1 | ASSLAGEVYEQY
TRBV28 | ASSSQTGSNEKLF
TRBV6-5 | ASSYWEGETQY
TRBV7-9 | ASSQQGQQENYGYT
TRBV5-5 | ASNALGSSYNSPLH
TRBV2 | ASTSGTGKEGYT
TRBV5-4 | ASSRDSSGNTIY
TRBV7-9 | ASSVEGFGTEAF
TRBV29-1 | SVVRETDTEAF
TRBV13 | ASSLVSGKVYEQY
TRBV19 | ASSIQGDTGELF
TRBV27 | ASRKLAGEDGETQY
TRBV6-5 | ASSYEGGGKGYT
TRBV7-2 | ASSLPGTAYGYT
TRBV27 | ASGNTEAF